This T cell receptor beta chain came from a study of T cell responses to AZD1222 COVID-19 vaccine. Study summary: Analysis merged second doses at about 4 or about 12 weeks. Regarding the study as a whole: Possibly, clonal diversity was underestimated; donors were largely white British and included more females. It was only a handful of AZD1222 recipients who were seropositive at baseline. Spike-specific TCR breadth and depth were elevated following two AZD1222 doses.

Sequenced by immunoSEQ multiplex PCR; TCRdb stores in-frame clones only, minus some. The data contain roughly 29,000 clones, 85% to 95% of them singletons. V was shortened by 3 bases and J by 6 bases, with 9 bases between the two germline ends. The CDR3 has 13 amino acids. Germline loops: CDR1 MNHEY, CDR2 SMNVEV (reference sequence). With respect to this clone: Antigen specificity is unknown.

The receptor was isolated from an adult in good health. This chain uses TRBV27 with TRBJ2-1, with D possibly matching TRBD1 (6 bases). The starting material was peripheral blood, obtained on day 0 of AZD1222 vaccination. The DNA of the CDR3 is TGTGCCAGCAGTTTCGTAGGGGGCAATGAGCAGTTCTTC. Residues: CASSFVGGNEQFF.